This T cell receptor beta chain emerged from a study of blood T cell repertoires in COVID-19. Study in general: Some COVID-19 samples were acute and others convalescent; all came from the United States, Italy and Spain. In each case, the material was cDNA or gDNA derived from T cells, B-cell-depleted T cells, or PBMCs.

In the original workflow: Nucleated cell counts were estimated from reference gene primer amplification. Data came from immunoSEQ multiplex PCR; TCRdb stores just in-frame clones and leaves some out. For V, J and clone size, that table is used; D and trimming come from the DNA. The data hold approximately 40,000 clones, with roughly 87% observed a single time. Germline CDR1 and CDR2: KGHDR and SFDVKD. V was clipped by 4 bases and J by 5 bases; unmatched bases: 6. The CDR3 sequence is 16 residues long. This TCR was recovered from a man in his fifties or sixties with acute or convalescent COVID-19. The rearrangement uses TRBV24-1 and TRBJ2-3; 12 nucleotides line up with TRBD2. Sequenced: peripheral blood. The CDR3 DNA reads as TGTGCCACCAGTGACGGGACTAGCGGGTGGGGAGATACGCAGTATTTT. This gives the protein CATSDGTSGWGDTQYF.